This TCR beta chain appears in the sequencing data of a study of spatial heterogeneity in lung cancer. Turning to the study itself: The count of detected beta-chain sequences consistently exceeded that of alpha-chain sequences.

In germline, CDR1 is GTSNPN, CDR2 SVGIG (reference sequence). The length of the CDR3 is 14 residues. V dropped 7 bases and J dropped 8; count of bases not matched to a gene: 12. A single record per CDR3 protein comes from TCRdb applying MiXCR to the 5' RACE reads. The sample holds 45,000 to 55,000 distinct CDR3 sequences, over 4.5% seen once. Time point specified: sample taken at primary tumor resection. The study sequenced unsorted whole RNA from tumor, nontumor lung or frozen PBMC. This clonotype has at least ten counts. The chain recombines TRBV30 with TRBJ2-1; 9 bases align to TRBD2. The sequences come from PBMCs, collected at surgery. This TCR was sampled from a male donor with early-stage non-small cell lung cancer. The CDR3 is CAYDNSGGWDEQFF. For the CDR3, the DNA is TGTGCCTATGACAATAGCGGGGGATGGGATGAGCAGTTCTTC.